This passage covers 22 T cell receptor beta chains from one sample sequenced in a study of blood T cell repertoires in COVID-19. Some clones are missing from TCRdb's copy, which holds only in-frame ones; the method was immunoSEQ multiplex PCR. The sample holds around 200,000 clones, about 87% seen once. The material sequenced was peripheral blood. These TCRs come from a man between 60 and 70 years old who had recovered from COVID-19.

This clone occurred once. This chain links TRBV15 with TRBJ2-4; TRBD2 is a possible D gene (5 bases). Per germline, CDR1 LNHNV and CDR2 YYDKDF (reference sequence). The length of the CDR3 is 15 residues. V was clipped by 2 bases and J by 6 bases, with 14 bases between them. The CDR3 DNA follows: TGTGCCACCAGCAGACCCCGGGCGGCGGGAAACATTCAGTACTTC. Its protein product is CATSRPRAAGNIQYF.

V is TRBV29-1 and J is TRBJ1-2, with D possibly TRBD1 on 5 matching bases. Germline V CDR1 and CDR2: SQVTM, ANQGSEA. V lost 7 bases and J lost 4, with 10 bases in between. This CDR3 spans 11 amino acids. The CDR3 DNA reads TGCAGCGCGCAGGGTTCCTATGGCTACACCTTC. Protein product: CSAQGSYGYTF.

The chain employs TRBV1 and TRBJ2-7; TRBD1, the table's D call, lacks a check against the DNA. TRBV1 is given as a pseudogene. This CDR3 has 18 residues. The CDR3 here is CTSSLKMGMDRATYEQYF. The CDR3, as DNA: TGCACCAGCAGCCTCAAGATGGGGATGGACAGGGCCACCTACGAGCAGTACTTC.

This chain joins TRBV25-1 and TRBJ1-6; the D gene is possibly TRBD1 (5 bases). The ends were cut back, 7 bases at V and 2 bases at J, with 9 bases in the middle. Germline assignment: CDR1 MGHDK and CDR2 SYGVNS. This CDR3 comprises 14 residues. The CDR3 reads CASKGATYNSPLHF. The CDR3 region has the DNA TGTGCCAGCAAAGGGGCTACCTATAATTCACCCCTCCACTTT.

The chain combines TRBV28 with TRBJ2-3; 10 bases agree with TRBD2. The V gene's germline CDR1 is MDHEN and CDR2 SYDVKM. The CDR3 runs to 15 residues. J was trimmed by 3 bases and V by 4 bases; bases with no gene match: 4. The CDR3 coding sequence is TGTGCCAGCAGTTCGCAGACTAGCGGGACAGATACGCAGTATTTT. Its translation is CASSSQTSGTDTQYF.

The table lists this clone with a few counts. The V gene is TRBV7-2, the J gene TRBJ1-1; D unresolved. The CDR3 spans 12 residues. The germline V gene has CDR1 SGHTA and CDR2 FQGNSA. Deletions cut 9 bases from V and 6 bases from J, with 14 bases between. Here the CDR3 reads CASGRMAAEAFF. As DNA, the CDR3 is TGTGCCAGTGGGAGGATGGCAGCTGAAGCTTTCTTT.

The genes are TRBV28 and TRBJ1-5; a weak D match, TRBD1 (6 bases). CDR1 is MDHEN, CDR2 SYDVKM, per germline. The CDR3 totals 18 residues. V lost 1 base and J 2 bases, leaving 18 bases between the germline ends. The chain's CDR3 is CASSLLRGGGFGNQPQHF. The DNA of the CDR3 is TGTGCCAGCAGTTTATTGAGGGGGGGCGGGTTTGGCAATCAGCCCCAGCATTTT.

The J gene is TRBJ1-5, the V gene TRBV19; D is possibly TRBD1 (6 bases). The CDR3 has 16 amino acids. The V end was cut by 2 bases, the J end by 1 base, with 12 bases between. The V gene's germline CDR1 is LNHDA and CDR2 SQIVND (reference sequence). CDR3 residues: CASSIQTGQSNQPQHF. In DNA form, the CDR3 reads TGTGCCAGTAGTATACAGACCGGACAGAGCAATCAGCCCCAGCATTTT.

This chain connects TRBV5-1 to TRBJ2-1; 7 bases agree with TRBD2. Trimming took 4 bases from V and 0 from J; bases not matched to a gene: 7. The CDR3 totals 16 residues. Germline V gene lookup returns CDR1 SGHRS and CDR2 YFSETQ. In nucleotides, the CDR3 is TGCGCCAGCAGCCGATCTAGCGGTAGCTCCTACAATGAGCAGTTCTTC. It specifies CASSRSSGSSYNEQFF.

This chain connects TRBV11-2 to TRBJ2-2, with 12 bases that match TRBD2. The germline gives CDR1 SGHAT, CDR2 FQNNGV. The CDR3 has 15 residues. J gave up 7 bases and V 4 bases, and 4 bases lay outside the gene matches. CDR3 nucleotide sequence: TGTGCCAGCAGCTCCGGGACTAGCGGGTTCGGGGAGCTGTTTTTT. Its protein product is CASSSGTSGFGELFF.

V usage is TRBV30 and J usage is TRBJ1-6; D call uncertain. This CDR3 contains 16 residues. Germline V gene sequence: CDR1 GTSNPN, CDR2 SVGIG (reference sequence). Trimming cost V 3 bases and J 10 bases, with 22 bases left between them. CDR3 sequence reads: CAWSLPWGTGNSPLHF. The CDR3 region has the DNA TGTGCCTGGAGCCTCCCGTGGGGTACGGGAAACTCACCCCTCCACTTT.

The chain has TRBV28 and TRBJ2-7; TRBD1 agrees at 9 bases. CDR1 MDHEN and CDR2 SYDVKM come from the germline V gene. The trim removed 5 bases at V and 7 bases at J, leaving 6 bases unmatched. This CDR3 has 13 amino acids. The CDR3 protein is CASSRPGTGEQYF. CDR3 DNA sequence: TGTGCCAGCAGTAGACCCGGGACAGGGGAGCAGTACTTC.

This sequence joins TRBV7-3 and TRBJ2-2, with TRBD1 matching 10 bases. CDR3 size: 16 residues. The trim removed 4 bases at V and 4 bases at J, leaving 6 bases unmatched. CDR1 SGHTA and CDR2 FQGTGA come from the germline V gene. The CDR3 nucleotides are TGTGCCAGCAGCTCCACCGGGACAGGGGCCACCGGGGAGCTGTTTTTT. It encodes CASSSTGTGATGELFF.

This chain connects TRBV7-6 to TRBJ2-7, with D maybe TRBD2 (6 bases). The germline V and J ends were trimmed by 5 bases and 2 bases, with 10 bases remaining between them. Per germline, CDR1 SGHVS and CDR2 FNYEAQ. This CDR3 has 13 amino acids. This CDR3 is CASSPGGAYEQYF. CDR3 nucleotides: TGTGCCAGCAGCCCCGGAGGGGCCTACGAGCAGTACTTC.

The CDR3 DNA is TGTGCCAGCAGTTACTCTTTCAGGGGAGGGAAATCACCCCTCCACTTT. This gives the protein CASSYSFRGGKSPLHF. The V call is TRBV6-6, the J call TRBJ1-6; D possibly corresponds to TRBD1 (6 bases). Germline values: CDR1 MNHNY, CDR2 SVGAGI (reference sequence). The CDR3 runs 16 residues. V shed 0 bases and J shed 10 bases, with 16 bases lying between them.

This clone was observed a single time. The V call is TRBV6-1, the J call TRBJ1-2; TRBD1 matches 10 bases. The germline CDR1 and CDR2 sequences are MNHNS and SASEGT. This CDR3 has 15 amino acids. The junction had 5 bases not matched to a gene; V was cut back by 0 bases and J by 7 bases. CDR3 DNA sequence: TGTGCCAGCAGTGAAGCGGACAGGGGGTCGCGTGGCTACACCTTC. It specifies CASSEADRGSRGYTF.

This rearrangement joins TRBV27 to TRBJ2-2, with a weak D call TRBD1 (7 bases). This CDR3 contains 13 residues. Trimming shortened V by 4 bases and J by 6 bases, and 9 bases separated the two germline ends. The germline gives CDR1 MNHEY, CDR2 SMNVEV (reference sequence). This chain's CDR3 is CASSSRGAGELFF. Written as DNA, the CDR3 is TGTGCCAGCAGTTCCAGGGGGGCCGGGGAGCTGTTTTTT.

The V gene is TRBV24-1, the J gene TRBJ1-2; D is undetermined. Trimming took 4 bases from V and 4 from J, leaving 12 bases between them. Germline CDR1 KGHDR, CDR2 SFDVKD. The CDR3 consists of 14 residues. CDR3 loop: CATSDEKSPYGYTF. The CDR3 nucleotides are TGTGCCACCAGTGACGAGAAGTCCCCCTATGGCTACACCTTC.

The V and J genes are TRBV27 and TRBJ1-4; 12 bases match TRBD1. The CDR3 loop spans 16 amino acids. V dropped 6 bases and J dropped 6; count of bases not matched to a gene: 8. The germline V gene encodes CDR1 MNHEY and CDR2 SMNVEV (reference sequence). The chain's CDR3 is CASRARGQGAHEKLFF. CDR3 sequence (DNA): TGTGCCAGCAGGGCGCGGGGACAGGGGGCGCATGAAAAACTGTTTTTT.

Here the CDR3 reads CSVEIGDWGANVLTF. DNA of the CDR3: TGCAGCGTTGAAATTGGTGACTGGGGGGCCAACGTCCTGACTTTC. The chain joins TRBV29-1 to TRBJ2-6, with unresolved D. CDR3 size: 15 residues. Trimming cost V 2 bases and J 4 bases, with 12 bases left between them. Looked up from germline, CDR1 is SQVTM and CDR2 is ANQGSEA.

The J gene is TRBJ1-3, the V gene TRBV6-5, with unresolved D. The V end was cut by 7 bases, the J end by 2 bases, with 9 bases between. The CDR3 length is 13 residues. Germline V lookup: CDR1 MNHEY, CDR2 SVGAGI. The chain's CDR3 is CASTTGAGNTIYF. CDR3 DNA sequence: TGTGCCAGCACGACTGGAGCTGGAAACACCATATATTTT.

This CDR3 reads CASSTATGDGNTIYF. For the CDR3, the DNA is TGTGCCAGCAGCACAGCCACAGGGGACGGAAACACCATATATTTT. This chain uses TRBV7-2 with TRBJ1-3, with 7 positions matching TRBD1. CDR1 and CDR2 from the germline V gene are SGHTA and FQGNSA. This CDR3 is built from 15 residues. Trimming at V came to 5 bases and at J to 4 bases, leaving 8 bases not matched to a gene.